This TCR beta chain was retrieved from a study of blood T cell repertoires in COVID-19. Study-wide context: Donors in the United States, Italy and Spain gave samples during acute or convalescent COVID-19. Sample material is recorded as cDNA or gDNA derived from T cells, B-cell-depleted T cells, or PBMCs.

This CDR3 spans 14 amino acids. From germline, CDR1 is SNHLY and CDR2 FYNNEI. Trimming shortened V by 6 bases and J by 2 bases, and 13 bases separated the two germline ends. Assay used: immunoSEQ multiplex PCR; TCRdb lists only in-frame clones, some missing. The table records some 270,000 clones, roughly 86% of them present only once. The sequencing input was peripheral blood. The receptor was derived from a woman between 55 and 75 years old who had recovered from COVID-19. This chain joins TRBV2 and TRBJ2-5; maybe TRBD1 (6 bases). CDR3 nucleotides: TGTGCCAGCAGCGGACCGGGACATCAAGAGACCCAGTACTTC. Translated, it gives CASSGPGHQETQYF.